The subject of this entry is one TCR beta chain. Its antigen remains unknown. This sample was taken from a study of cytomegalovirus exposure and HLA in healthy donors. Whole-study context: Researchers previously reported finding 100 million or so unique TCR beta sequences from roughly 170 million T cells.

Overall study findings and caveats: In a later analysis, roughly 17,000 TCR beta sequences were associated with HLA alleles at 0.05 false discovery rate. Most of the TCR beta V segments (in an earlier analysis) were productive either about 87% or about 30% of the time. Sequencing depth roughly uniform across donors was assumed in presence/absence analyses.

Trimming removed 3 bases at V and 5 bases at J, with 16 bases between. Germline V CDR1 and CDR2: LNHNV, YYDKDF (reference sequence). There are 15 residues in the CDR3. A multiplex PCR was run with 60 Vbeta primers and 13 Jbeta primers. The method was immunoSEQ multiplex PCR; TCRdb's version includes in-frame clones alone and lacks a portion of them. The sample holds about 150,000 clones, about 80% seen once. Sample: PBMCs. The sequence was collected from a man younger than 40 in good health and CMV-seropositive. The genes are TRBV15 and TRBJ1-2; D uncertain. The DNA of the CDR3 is TGTGCCACCAGCAGTAGGTCTTACGGGAGATATGGCTACACCTTC. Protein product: CATSSRSYGRYGYTF.